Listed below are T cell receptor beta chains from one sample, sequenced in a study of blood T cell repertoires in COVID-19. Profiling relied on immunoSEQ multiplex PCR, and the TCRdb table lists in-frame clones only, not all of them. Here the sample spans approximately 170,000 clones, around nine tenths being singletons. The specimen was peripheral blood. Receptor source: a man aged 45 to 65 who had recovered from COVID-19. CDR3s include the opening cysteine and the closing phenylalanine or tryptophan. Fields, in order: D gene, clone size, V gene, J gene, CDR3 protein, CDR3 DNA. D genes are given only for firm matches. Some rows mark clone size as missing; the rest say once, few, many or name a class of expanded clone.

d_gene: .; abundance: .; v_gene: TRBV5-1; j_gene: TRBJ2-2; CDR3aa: CASSSNTGPTGELFF; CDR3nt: TGCGCCAGCAGCTCTAATACAGGGCCGACCGGGGAGCTGTTTTTT
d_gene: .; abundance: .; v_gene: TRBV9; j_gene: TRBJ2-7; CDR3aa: CASTQGVIDYEQYF; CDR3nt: TGTGCCAGCACCCAAGGGGTTATAGACTACGAGCAGTACTTC
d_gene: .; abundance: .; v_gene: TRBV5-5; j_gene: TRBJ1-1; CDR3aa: CASSLGVRKADTEAFF; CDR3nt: TGTGCCAGCAGCTTGGGGGTCCGGAAGGCGGACACTGAAGCTTTCTTT
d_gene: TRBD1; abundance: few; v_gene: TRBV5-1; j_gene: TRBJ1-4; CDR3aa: CASSPGRGQGAGEKLFF; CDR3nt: TGCGCCAGCAGCCCCGGGCGAGGACAGGGGGCGGGAGAAAAACTGTTTTTT
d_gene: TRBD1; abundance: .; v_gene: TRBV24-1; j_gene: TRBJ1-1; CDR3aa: CATSDARQGVNTEAFF; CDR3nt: TGTGCCACCAGTGATGCCCGACAGGGCGTGAACACTGAAGCTTTCTTT
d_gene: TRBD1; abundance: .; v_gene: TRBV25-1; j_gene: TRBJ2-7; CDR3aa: CASSDQGTAGEQYF; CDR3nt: TGTGCCAGCAGTGACCAAGGGACAGCAGGAGAGCAGTACTTC
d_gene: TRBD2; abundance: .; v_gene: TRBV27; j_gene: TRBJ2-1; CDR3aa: CASSLIGTSGRSNEQFF; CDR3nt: TGTGCCAGCAGTTTAATCGGGACTAGCGGGAGGAGTAATGAGCAGTTCTTC
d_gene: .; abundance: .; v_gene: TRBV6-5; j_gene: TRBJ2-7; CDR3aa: CASGRTRGTYEQYF; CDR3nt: TGTGCCAGCGGGCGGACTCGGGGGACCTACGAGCAGTACTTC
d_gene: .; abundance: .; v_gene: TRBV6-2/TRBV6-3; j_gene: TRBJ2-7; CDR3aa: CASSYVPSVAYEQYF; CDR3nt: TGTGCCAGCAGTTATGTCCCCTCGGTCGCCTACGAGCAGTACTTC
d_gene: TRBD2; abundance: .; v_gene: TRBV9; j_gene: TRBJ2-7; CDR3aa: CASSVGTSGGEQYF; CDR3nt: TGTGCCAGCAGCGTCGGGACTAGCGGGGGCGAGCAGTACTTC
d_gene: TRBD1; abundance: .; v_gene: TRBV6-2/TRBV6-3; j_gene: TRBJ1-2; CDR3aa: CASRYPKGQGWNYGYTF; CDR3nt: TGTGCCAGCAGATACCCTAAGGGACAGGGTTGGAACTATGGCTACACCTTC
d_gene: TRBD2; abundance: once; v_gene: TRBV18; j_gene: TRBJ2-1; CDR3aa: CASCSGLVENEQFF; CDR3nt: TGTGCCAGCTGCTCGGGACTAGTCGAGAATGAGCAGTTCTTC
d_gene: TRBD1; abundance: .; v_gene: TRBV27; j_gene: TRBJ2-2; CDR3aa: CASRYRDRGRTGELFF; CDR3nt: TGTGCCAGCCGCTACCGGGACAGGGGGCGAACCGGGGAGCTGTTTTTT
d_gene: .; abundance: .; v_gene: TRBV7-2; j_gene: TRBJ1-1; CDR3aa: CASSPFEIREAFF; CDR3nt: TGTGCCAGCAGCCCATTTGAGATCCGTGAAGCTTTCTTT
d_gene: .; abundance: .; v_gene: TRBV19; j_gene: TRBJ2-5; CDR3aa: CASSIEDSHPSQETQYF; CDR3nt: TGTGCCAGTAGTATAGAGGACTCCCATCCATCACAAGAGACCCAGTACTTC
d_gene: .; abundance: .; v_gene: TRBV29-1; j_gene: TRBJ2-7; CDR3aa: CSVGTASSYEQYF; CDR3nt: TGCAGCGTTGGAACAGCCAGCTCCTACGAGCAGTACTTC
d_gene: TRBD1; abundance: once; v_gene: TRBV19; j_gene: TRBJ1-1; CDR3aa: CASSIGQGRTEAFF; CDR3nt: TGTGCCAGTAGTATAGGACAGGGACGGACTGAAGCTTTCTTT
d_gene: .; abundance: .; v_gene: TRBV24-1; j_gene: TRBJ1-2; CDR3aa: CATSDSDLEGYTF; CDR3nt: TGTGCCACCAGTGACTCCGACTTGGAGGGCTACACCTTC
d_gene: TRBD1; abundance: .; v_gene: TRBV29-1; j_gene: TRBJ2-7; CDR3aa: CSVEGQGTYEQYF; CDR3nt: TGCAGCGTTGAGGGACAGGGGACTTACGAGCAGTACTTC
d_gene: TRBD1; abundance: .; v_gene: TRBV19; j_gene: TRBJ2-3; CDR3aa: CASSGVGRGRSDTQYF; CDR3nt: TGTGCCAGTAGTGGAGTAGGCAGGGGGCGGTCAGATACGCAGTATTTT
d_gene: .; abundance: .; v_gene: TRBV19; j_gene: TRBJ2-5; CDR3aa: CASSIGGVKRETQYF; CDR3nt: TGTGCCAGTAGTATCGGCGGGGTGAAAAGGGAGACCCAGTACTTC
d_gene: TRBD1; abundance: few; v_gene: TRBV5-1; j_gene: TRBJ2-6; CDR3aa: CASSLTGDGANVLTF; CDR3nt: TGCGCCAGCAGCTTGACAGGGGACGGGGCCAACGTCCTGACTTTC
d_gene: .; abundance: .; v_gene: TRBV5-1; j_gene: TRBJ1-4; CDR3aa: CASSLDTGGLSEKLFF; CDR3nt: TGCGCCAGCAGCTTGGACACAGGCGGCCTTAGTGAAAAACTGTTTTTT
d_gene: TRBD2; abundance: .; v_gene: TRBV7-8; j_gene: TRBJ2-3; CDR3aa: CASSSTSESTDTQYF; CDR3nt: TGTGCCAGCAGCTCCACTAGCGAGAGCACAGATACGCAGTATTTT
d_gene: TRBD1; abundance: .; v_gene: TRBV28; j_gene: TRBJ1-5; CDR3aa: CASSIPGTGAIKPQHF; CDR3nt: TGTGCCAGCAGTATCCCCGGGACAGGGGCAATTAAGCCCCAGCATTTT
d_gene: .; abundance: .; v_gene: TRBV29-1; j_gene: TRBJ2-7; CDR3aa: CSVDSGKSYEQYF; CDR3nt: TGCAGCGTTGATTCAGGGAAGTCCTACGAGCAGTACTTC
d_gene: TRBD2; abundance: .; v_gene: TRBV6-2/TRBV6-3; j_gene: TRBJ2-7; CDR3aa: CASSYIAGVRYEQYF; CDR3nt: TGTGCCAGCAGTTATATCGCGGGAGTTCGCTACGAGCAGTACTTC
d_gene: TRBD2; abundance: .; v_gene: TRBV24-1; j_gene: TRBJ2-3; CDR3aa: CATSATFPAGGDTQYF; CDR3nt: TGTGCCACCAGTGCCACCTTCCCAGCGGGAGGGGATACGCAGTATTTT
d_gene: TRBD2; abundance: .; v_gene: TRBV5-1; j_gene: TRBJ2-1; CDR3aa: CASSLASAGVNEQFF; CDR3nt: TGCGCCAGCAGCTTGGCCTCGGCGGGGGTCAATGAGCAGTTCTTC
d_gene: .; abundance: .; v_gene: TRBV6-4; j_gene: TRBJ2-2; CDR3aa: CASNGGTGELFF; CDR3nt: TGTGCCAGCAACGGGGGCACCGGGGAGCTGTTTTTT
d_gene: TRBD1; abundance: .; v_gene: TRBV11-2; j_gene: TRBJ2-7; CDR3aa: CASSRSTGGDYEQYF; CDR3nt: TGTGCCAGTTCCCGATCGACAGGGGGCGATTACGAGCAGTACTTC
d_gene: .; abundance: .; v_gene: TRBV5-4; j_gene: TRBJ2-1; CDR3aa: CASSSTGNNEQFF; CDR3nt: TGTGCCAGCAGCTCTACAGGGAACAATGAGCAGTTCTTC
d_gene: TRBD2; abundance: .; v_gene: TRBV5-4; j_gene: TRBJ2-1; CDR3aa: CASSSGLAGGRDEQFF; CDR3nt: TGTGCCAGCAGCTCGGGACTAGCGGGAGGACGTGATGAGCAGTTCTTC
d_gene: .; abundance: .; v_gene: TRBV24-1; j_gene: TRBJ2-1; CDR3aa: CATSGMAGAHNEQFF; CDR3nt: TGTGCCACCAGTGGGATGGCGGGGGCCCACAATGAGCAGTTCTTC
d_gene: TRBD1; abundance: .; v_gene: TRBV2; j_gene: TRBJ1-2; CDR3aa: CASSEARQGAGYTF; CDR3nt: TGTGCCAGCAGTGAAGCGCGGCAGGGGGCTGGCTACACCTTC
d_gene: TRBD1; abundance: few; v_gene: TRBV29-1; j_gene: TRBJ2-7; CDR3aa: CSVDRAGGYEQYF; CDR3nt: TGCAGCGTTGACAGGGCAGGGGGCTACGAGCAGTACTTC
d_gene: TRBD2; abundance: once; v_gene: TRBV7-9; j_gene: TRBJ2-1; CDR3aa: CASSPLAGAKNEQFF; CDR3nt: TGTGCCAGCAGCCCCCTAGCGGGAGCGAAGAATGAGCAGTTCTTC
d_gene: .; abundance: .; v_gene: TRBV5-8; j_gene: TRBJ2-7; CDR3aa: CASRRPAVSYEQYF; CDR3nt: TGTGCCAGCAGGCGACCCGCGGTCTCCTACGAGCAGTACTTC
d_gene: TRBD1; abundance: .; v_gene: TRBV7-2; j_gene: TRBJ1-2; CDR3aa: CASTENRGIGNYGYTF; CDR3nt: TGTGCCAGCACCGAGAACAGGGGAATCGGGAACTATGGCTACACCTTC
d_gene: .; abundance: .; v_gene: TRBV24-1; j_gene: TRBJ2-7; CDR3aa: CATSDSGTPRPYEQYF; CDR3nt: TGTGCCACCAGTGATTCGGGAACCCCCCGTCCCTACGAGCAGTACTTC
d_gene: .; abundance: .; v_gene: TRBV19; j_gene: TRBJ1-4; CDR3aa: CASTLRDTTNEKLFF; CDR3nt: TGTGCCAGTACCCTGAGGGACACAACTAATGAAAAACTGTTTTTT
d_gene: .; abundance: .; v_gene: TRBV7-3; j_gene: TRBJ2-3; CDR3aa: CASSLRAVDTQYF; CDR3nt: TGTGCCAGCAGCTTACGCGCTGTCGATACGCAGTATTTT
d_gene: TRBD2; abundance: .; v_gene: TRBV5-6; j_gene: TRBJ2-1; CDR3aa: CASSGRTSGVHEQFF; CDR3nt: TGTGCCAGCAGCGGACGGACTAGCGGGGTTCACGAGCAGTTCTTC
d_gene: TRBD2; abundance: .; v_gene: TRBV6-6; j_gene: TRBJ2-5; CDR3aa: CASSPGTRVVGETQYF; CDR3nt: TGTGCCAGCAGCCCCGGGACTAGGGTTGTGGGGGAGACCCAGTACTTC
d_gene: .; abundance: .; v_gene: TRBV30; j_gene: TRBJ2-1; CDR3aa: CAWGMAYNEQFF; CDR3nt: TGTGCCTGGGGAATGGCTTACAATGAGCAGTTCTTC
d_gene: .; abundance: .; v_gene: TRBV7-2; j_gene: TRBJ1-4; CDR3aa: CASSASGLTNEKLFF; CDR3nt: TGTGCCAGCAGCGCCTCAGGGTTAACTAATGAAAAACTGTTTTTT
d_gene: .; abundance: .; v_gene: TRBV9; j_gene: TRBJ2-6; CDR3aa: CASSVQGHTGANVLTF; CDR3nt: TGTGCCAGCAGCGTACAGGGTCATACTGGGGCCAACGTCCTGACTTTC
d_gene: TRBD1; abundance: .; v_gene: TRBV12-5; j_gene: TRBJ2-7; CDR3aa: CASGGGGGQGSSYEQYF; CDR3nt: TGTGCTAGTGGTGGGGGCGGGGGACAGGGATCATCCTACGAGCAGTACTTC
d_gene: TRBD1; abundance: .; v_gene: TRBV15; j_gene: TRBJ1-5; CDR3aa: CATSRGRTGVNQPQHF; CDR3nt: TGTGCCACCAGCAGAGGTCGGACAGGGGTTAATCAGCCCCAGCATTTT
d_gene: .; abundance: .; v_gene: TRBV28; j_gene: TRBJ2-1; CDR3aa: CASNFPGSSYNEQFF; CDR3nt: TGTGCCAGCAATTTCCCGGGAAGCTCCTACAATGAGCAGTTCTTC
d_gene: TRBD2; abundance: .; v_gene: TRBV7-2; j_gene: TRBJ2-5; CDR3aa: CASSPGGVRETQYF; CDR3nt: TGTGCCAGCAGCCCCGGGGGGGTGAGGGAGACCCAGTACTTC